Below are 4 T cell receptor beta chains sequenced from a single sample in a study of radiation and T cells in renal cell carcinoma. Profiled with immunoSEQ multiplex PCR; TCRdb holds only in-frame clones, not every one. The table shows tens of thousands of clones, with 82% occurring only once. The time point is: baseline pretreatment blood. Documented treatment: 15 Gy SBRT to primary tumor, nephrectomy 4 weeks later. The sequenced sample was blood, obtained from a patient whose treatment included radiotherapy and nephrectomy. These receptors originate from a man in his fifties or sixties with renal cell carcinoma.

The CDR3 here is CASSITVGAGTGRYGYTF. The DNA of the CDR3 is TGTGCCAGTAGTATCACCGTGGGCGCCGGGACAGGGCGTTATGGCTACACCTTC. The chain is built from TRBV19 and TRBJ1-2; TRBD1 matches at 9 bases. This CDR3 region has 18 residues. Germline lookup yields CDR1 LNHDA and CDR2 SQIVND (reference sequence). The junction had 16 bases not matched to a gene; V was cut back by 3 bases and J by 5 bases.

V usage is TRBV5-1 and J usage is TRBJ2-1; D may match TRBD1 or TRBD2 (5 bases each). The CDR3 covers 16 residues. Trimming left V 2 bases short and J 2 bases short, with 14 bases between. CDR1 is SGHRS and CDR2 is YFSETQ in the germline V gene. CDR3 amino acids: CASSFWGGSTYNEQFF. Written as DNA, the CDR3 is TGCGCCAGCAGCTTTTGGGGCGGGTCCACCTACAATGAGCAGTTCTTC.

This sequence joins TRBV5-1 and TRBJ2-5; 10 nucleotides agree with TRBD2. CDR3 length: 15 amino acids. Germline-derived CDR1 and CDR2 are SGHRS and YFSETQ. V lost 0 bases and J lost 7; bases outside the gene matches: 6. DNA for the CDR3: TGCGCCAGCAGCTTGGAACGTGTAGCGGGGGGGACCCAGTACTTC. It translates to CASSLERVAGGTQYF.

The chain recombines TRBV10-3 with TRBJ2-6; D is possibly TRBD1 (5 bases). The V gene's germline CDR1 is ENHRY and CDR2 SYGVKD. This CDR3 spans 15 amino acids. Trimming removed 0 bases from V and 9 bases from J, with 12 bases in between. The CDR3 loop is CAISESTGSRNVLTF. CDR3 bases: TGTGCCATCAGTGAGTCAACAGGAAGTCGCAACGTCCTGACTTTC.